One sample yielded the 11 T cell receptor beta chains listed below, sequenced in a study of T cells in Graves' hyperthyroidism and ophthalmopathy (dated by TCRdb to about 2019). Library generation was performed with multiplex PCR. Sequencing instrument: Illumina HiSeq 2000. TCR beta CDR3 regions were amplified from RNA transcripts. The first round of RT-PCR for the TCR CDR3 was performed with the HTBI primer set and the Qiagen OneStep RT-PCR kit. The public reads were reprocessed in TCRdb via fastp at Q25 and MiXCR, keeping in-frame beta chains. Each CDR3 protein appears once, grouped with its most common genes and DNA. Present in this sample are 300,000 to 350,000 distinct CDR3 sequences, less than 20% of which were seen just once. The ten largest clonotypes hold 15% to 19% of the sample. The material sequenced was blood. Receptors originate from a woman aged 40-49 years with Graves' ophthalmopathy.

This clonotype has at least ten counts. The V gene is TRBV2, the J gene TRBJ1-5; D is ambiguous. The CDR3 runs to 13 residues. Germline CDR1 reads SNHLY; CDR2 reads FYNNEI. Trimming shortened V by 4 bases and J by 3 bases, and 7 bases separated the two germline ends. The CDR3 DNA reads TGTGCCAGCAGTGGGGGTACCAATCAGCCCCAGCATTTT. As protein: CASSGGTNQPQHF.

Many counts were recorded for this clonotype. The J gene is TRBJ1-1, the V gene TRBV6-5; TRBD1 aligns across 7 bases. This CDR3 comprises 14 residues. Germline CDR1 reads MNHEY; CDR2 reads SVGAGI. J gave up 4 bases and V 6 bases, and 8 bases lay outside the gene matches. The CDR3 region is CASSFNRGATEAFF. DNA of the CDR3: TGTGCCAGCAGCTTCAACAGGGGTGCCACTGAAGCTTTCTTT.

This clonotype was counted ten times or more. This chain uses TRBV27 with TRBJ1-5; D unclear. This CDR3 spans 15 amino acids. From germline, CDR1 is MNHEY and CDR2 SMNVEV (reference sequence). V was cut by 6 bases and J by 0 bases, with 12 bases left in between. CDR3 bases: TGTGCCAGCAGACGAGGACGGTATAGCAATCAGCCCCAGCATTTT. Encoded protein: CASRRGRYSNQPQHF.

J is TRBJ2-6 and V is TRBV30; 9 bases match TRBD2. The CDR3 loop spans 20 amino acids. V dropped 3 bases and J dropped 0; count of bases not matched to a gene: 15. Germline assignment: CDR1 GTSNPN and CDR2 SVGIG (reference sequence). The CDR3 is CAWRANRGLAGFSGANVLTF. In nucleotides, the CDR3 is TGTGCCTGGAGGGCAAACAGGGGCCTAGCGGGATTCTCTGGGGCCAACGTCCTGACTTTC. Supplemented by reference TRBV30 and TRBJ2-6, the full variable domain reads SQTIHQWPATLVQPVGSPLSLECTVEGTSNPNLYWYRQAAGRGLQLLFYSVGIGQISSEVPQNLSASRPQDRQFILSSKKLLLSDSGFYLCAWRANRGLAGFSGANVLTFGAGSRLTVL.

The chain combines TRBV12-3 or TRBV12-4 with TRBJ2-7; the match to TRBD1 covers 9 bases. With 6 bases clipped from V and 6 bases from J, the junction kept 6 bases outside the gene matches. The CDR3 length is 13 residues. CDR3 amino acids: CASSPGTGREQYF. In DNA form, the CDR3 reads TGTGCCAGCAGCCCCGGGACAGGGCGCGAGCAGTACTTC.

This clonotype was counted a few times. The gene calls are TRBV6-2 or TRBV6-3 and TRBJ2-7; possibly TRBD2 for D (7 bases). The V and J ends lost 5 bases and 2 bases respectively, with 13 bases between them. This CDR3 is 14 amino acids long. Germline assignment: CDR1 MNHEY and CDR2 SVGEGT. CDR3 coding DNA: TGTGCCAGCAGTAGGGGGGGAGAAACCTACGAGCAGTACTTC. This codes for CASSRGGETYEQYF.

This clonotype occurred many times. The chain combines TRBV5-8 with TRBJ1-5, with D possibly TRBD1 on 5 matching bases. The V gene lost 3 bases and the J gene lost 1 base, with 11 bases spanning the gap. Germline V gene data show CDR1 as SGHTS and CDR2 as YDEGEE. CDR3 length: 15 amino acids. In DNA, the CDR3 is TGTGCCAGCAGCTCGGGGCAGGGAAGCAATCAGCCCCAGCATTTT. Translating gives CASSSGQGSNQPQHF.

This clonotype was seen repeatedly, ten times or more. The chain employs TRBV12-3 or TRBV12-4 and TRBJ2-7, with no clear D. V dropped 3 bases and J dropped 5 bases, with 14 bases sitting between them. The CDR3 consists of 14 residues. CDR3 protein: CASSLLSPYHEQYF. CDR3 in DNA: TGTGCCAGCAGTTTGTTATCCCCCTACCACGAGCAGTACTTC.

This clonotype was observed many times. The genes are TRBV6-5 and TRBJ2-5; 11 bases align to TRBD2. The germline CDR1 and CDR2 sequences are MNHEY and SVGAGI. CDR3 length: 16 residues. Trimming took 6 bases from V and 2 from J; bases not matched to a gene: 8. CDR3 region: CASRTGLAGRQETQYF. The CDR3 DNA is TGTGCCAGCAGGACAGGACTAGCGGGTCGTCAAGAGACCCAGTACTTC.

This clonotype was counted ten times or more. V and J are TRBV18 and TRBJ1-1, with 8 nucleotides matching TRBD1. This CDR3 spans 15 amino acids. Germline V gives CDR1 KGHSH, CDR2 LQKENI. V was pared by 3 bases and J by 2 bases, with 5 bases of the junction left unmatched. The CDR3 sequence: CASSPRQGANTEAFF. The DNA for the CDR3 is TGTGCCAGCTCACCCCGTCAGGGGGCTAACACTGAAGCTTTCTTT.

The chain employs TRBV18 and TRBJ2-5, with 8 bases aligning to TRBD2. The CDR3 runs 17 residues. CDR1 and CDR2 from the germline V gene are KGHSH and LQKENI. With 2 bases clipped from V and 1 base from J, the junction kept 9 bases outside the gene matches. CDR3 coding DNA: TGTGCCAGCTCACCAAGGACTAGCCCCCTTCGCCAAGAGACCCAGTACTTC. This sequence encodes CASSPRTSPLRQETQYF.